This T cell receptor (beta chain) is drawn from a study of T cells in Graves' hyperthyroidism and ophthalmopathy. V dropped 10 bases and J dropped 8; count of bases not matched to a gene: 17. CDR3 length equals 15 residues. CDR1 and CDR2 (germline): ENHRY, SYGVKD. This clonotype appeared many times. Amplification targeted TCR beta CDR3 regions from RNA transcripts. Using the HTBI primer set, a first-round RT-PCR was run on the TCR CDR3. MiXCR, applied by TCRdb to the multiplex PCR reads, yields one record per CDR3 protein. The sample yields around 250,000 distinct CDR3 sequences, about 14% seen once. Sequenced material: blood. The chain recombines TRBV10-3 with TRBJ2-1; 7 bases align to TRBD1. This receptor was obtained from a woman in her thirties or forties with Graves' hyperthyroidism that later progressed to Graves' ophthalmopathy. The CDR3 reads CATRRGQNGVDEQFF. The DNA for the CDR3 is TGTGCCACCAGAAGGGGGCAGAACGGCGTGGATGAGCAGTTCTTC.